This entry lists 19 T cell receptor beta chains sequenced from one sample in a study of blood T cell repertoires in COVID-19. Measured with immunoSEQ multiplex PCR; TCRdb has only the in-frame clones, and not every one. The table records 200,000 to 300,000 clones, about 83% of them present only once. Sequencing was carried out using peripheral blood. These receptors were collected from a human donor in a cohort sampled during active COVID-19.

The genes are TRBV2 and TRBJ1-1; D is undetermined. V shed 7 bases and J shed 3 bases, with 12 bases lying between them. The CDR3 spans 13 residues. Germline lookup yields CDR1 SNHLY and CDR2 FYNNEI. The CDR3 nucleotides are TGTGCCAGCAAGCGGGTTGCGGACACTGAAGCTTTCTTT. Translating it yields CASKRVADTEAFF.

The gene calls are TRBV6-2 or TRBV6-3 and TRBJ1-5; 9 bases match TRBD1. The V gene's germline CDR1 is MNHEY and CDR2 SVGEGT. This CDR3 is 16 amino acids long. Losses at the gene ends were 5 bases for V and 2 bases for J; bases not matched to a gene: 7. This CDR3 reads CASSEGQGKGNQPQHF. CDR3 nucleotide sequence: TGTGCCAGCAGTGAGGGACAGGGAAAAGGCAATCAGCCCCAGCATTTT.

This sequence joins TRBV5-4 and TRBJ2-3; D might be TRBD2 (5 bases). V lost 3 bases and J lost 3, with 23 bases in between. This CDR3 region has 18 residues. Germline assignment: CDR1 SGHNT and CDR2 YYREEE (reference sequence). The CDR3 protein is CASSYDTISLGGTDTQYF. The CDR3, as DNA: TGTGCCAGCAGCTACGACACCATTAGCTTGGGCGGGACAGATACGCAGTATTTT.

The chain combines TRBV19 with TRBJ2-3; 9 positions match TRBD2. The germline gives CDR1 LNHDA, CDR2 SQIVND (reference sequence). The length of the CDR3 is 17 residues. Germline trimming cut 0 bases from V and 0 bases from J; bases unmatched to any gene: 4. The CDR3 sequence is CASSIDRTSDSTDTQYF. In DNA, the CDR3 is TGTGCCAGTAGTATAGATCGGACTAGCGATAGCACAGATACGCAGTATTTT.

The V and J genes are TRBV24-1 and TRBJ2-2, with TRBD2 matching 10 bases. CDR3 size: 21 residues. CDR1 is KGHDR, CDR2 SFDVKD, per germline. V dropped 0 bases and J dropped 4; count of bases not matched to a gene: 16. CDR3: CATSDLWGPSGSDLGTGELFF. DNA of the CDR3: TGTGCCACCAGTGATTTGTGGGGGCCTAGCGGGAGTGATTTGGGCACCGGGGAGCTGTTTTTT.

V gene TRBV2 combines with J gene TRBJ1-3; TRBD1 agrees at 7 bases. The CDR3 spans 21 residues. V gave up 0 bases and J gave up 0 bases; unmatched junction bases: 17. In germline, CDR1 is SNHLY, CDR2 FYNNEI. The DNA of the CDR3 is TGTGCCAGCAGTGAAGCGCTTCTGGGACAGTCAACCCATCACTCTGGAAACACCATATATTTT. It is translated as CASSEALLGQSTHHSGNTIYF.

The chain couples TRBV5-4 to TRBJ2-5; the D gene is possibly TRBD1 (6 bases). The length of the CDR3 is 15 residues. Germline V gene sequence: CDR1 SGHNT, CDR2 YYREEE (reference sequence). Trimming took off 0 bases at V and 0 bases at J, with 9 bases between the two ends. This chain's CDR3 is CASSLVRTDQETQYF. CDR3 nucleotide sequence: TGTGCCAGCAGCTTGGTCAGGACAGACCAAGAGACCCAGTACTTC.

This chain joins TRBV5-1 and TRBJ1-4; 7 bases are a match to TRBD1. The length of the CDR3 is 16 residues. With V trimmed by 0 bases and J by 4 bases, 6 bases remained unmatched. From germline, CDR1 is SGHRS and CDR2 YFSETQ. Here the CDR3 reads CASSLGPGTVNEKLFF. The CDR3 coding sequence is TGCGCCAGCAGCTTGGGGCCCGGGACAGTTAATGAAAAACTGTTTTTT.

The genes are TRBV4-2 and TRBJ2-1; 9 bases line up with TRBD2. This CDR3 comprises 16 residues. The V gene's germline CDR1 is LGHNA and CDR2 YNFKEQ. The trim removed 2 bases at V and 5 bases at J, leaving 7 bases unmatched. In DNA form, the CDR3 reads TGTGCCAGCAGCCAATTGCGGCGGGAGGGAAACAATGAGCAGTTCTTC. This encodes CASSQLRREGNNEQFF.

The chain has TRBV5-1 and TRBJ2-1; 8 positions match TRBD2. This CDR3 is 14 amino acids long. In germline, CDR1 is SGHRS, CDR2 YFSETQ. J was trimmed by 9 bases and V by 4 bases; bases with no gene match: 9. CDR3 sequence: CASSLAGNWGEQFF. In DNA, the CDR3 is TGCGCCAGCAGCCTAGCGGGTAATTGGGGTGAGCAGTTCTTC.

The rearrangement links TRBV24-1 to TRBJ2-1, with TRBD1 identical over 8 bases. The CDR3 totals 16 residues. Germline V gives CDR1 KGHDR, CDR2 SFDVKD. V dropped 5 bases and J dropped 7; count of bases not matched to a gene: 12. The DNA of the CDR3 is TGTGCCACCAGTGCCCCATCAGGGGGCTCGGGAAATGAGCAGTTCTTC. Residues: CATSAPSGGSGNEQFF.

V gene TRBV30 combines with J gene TRBJ2-1; D is perhaps TRBD2 (5 bases). The CDR3 consists of 13 residues. In germline, CDR1 is GTSNPN, CDR2 SVGIG (reference sequence). V lost 1 base and J lost 7, with 11 bases in between. CDR3 DNA sequence: TGTGCCTGGAGTGGGAGGAATTGGAATGAGCAGTTCTTC. Protein: CAWSGRNWNEQFF.

The sample holds one count of this clone. The germline gene is not matched at one end of the junction; a read error may be the cause. This chain links TRBV5-7 with TRBJ2-3; 7 nucleotides line up with TRBD2. TRBV5-7 is given ORF status, its function remaining uncertain. The CDR3 is made up of 16 amino acids. As DNA, the CDR3 is TGTGCCAGCACCTTGGCCGGGACTACGTATACAGATACGCAGTATTTT. Amino acids: CASTLAGTTYTDTQYF.

This chain connects TRBV5-1 to TRBJ2-3, with 11 bases fitting TRBD2. V shed 0 bases and J 2 bases; nucleotides not matched to a gene: 8. From germline, CDR1 is SGHRS and CDR2 YFSETQ. This CDR3 region has 18 residues. The DNA for the CDR3 is TGCGCCAGCAGCTTGGGGACGACTAGCGGGGCCAACACAGATACGCAGTATTTT. Translated: CASSLGTTSGANTDTQYF.

The chain is built from TRBV7-6 and TRBJ2-2; a possible D gene is TRBD1 (6 bases). V was pared by 8 bases and J by 4 bases, with 17 bases between. This CDR3 has 15 amino acids. Germline V gives CDR1 SGHVS, CDR2 FNYEAQ. The CDR3 DNA reads as TGTGCCAGCGGGAGCAGTAGAGGGGGCACCGGGGAGCTGTTTTTT. This translates into CASGSSRGGTGELFF.

This clone was found a few times. This rearrangement joins TRBV9 to TRBJ2-7, with 8 nucleotides matching TRBD1. CDR3 length equals 16 residues. V shed 0 bases and J 0 bases; nucleotides not matched to a gene: 5. Germline-derived CDR1 and CDR2 are SGDLS and YYNGEE. Here the CDR3 reads CASSVGGDRFSYEQYF. In DNA form, the CDR3 reads TGTGCCAGCAGCGTAGGCGGGGACAGGTTCTCCTACGAGCAGTACTTC.

CDR3 DNA sequence: TGTGCCACCAGTGACCCTAGCGGGGGGATCACAGATACGCAGTATTTT. Protein product: CATSDPSGGITDTQYF. The genes are TRBV24-1 and TRBJ2-3, with 11 bases fitting TRBD2. After removal of 4 bases from V and 2 bases from J, the junction contained 4 bases not matched to a gene. The CDR3 is made up of 16 amino acids. CDR1 KGHDR and CDR2 SFDVKD come from the germline V gene.

This clone appeared a few times. Germline and junction disagree at one end, which may indicate a read error. The V gene is TRBV28, the J gene TRBJ2-7; 8 nucleotides agree with TRBD2. Germline-derived CDR1 and CDR2 are MDHEN and SYDVKM. CDR3 length equals 13 residues. The CDR3 DNA is TGTGCCAGCAGTCCCCCGGGGGGGGCAGGGGCGCGCTTC. Translated: CASSPPGGAGARF. Drawing the rest from reference TRBV28 and TRBJ2-7, the complete variable domain is DVKVTQSSRYLVKRTGEKVFLECVQDMDHENMFWYRQDPGLGLRLIYFSYDVKMKEKGDIPEGYSVSREKKERFSLILESASTNQTSMYLCASSPPGGAGARFGPGTRLTVT.

The chain recombines TRBV10-2 with TRBJ1-2, with TRBD1 as a possible D gene (5 bases). Trimming removed 3 bases at V and 4 bases at J, with 12 bases between. CDR3 length: 14 amino acids. Germline V CDR1 and CDR2: WSHSY, SAAADI. As DNA, the CDR3 is TGCGCCAGCAGTGACAAGACAGATTTCTATGGCTACACCTTC. This translates into CASSDKTDFYGYTF.